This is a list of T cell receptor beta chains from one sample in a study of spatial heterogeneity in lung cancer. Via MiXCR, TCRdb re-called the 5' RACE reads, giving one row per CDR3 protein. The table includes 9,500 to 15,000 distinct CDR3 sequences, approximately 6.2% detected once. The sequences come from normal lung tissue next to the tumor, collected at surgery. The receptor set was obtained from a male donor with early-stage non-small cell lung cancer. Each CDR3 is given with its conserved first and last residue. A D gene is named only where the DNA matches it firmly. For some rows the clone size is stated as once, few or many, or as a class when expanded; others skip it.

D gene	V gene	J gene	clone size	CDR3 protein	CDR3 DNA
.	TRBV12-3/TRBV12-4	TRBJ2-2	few	CASTTTGELFF	TGTGCCAGCACTACGACCGGGGAGCTGTTTTTT
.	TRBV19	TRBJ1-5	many	CASRFNWEGSNQPQHF	TGTGCCAGTAGGTTTAATTGGGAGGGTAGCAATCAGCCCCAGCATTTT
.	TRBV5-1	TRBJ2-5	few	CASSFLGAGAQETQYF	TGCGCCAGCAGCTTTCTCGGCGCAGGGGCGCAAGAGACCCAGTACTTC
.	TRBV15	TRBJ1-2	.	CATSSPELRSYGYTF	TGTGCCACCAGCAGTCCCGAATTGAGGAGCTATGGCTACACCTTC
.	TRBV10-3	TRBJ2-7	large	CAISESRRDHWEQYF	TGTGCCATCAGTGAGTCGCGCCGGGACCACTGGGAGCAGTACTTC
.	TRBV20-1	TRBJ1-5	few	CSARDDINQPQHF	TGCAGTGCTAGAGACGACATAAATCAGCCCCAGCATTTT
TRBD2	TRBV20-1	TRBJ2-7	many	CSAPLAGGPSYEQYF	TGCAGTGCTCCTCTAGCGGGAGGACCCTCCTACGAGCAGTACTTC
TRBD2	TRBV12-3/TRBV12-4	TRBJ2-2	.	CASTRRGVAGLKGGELFF	TGTGCCAGCACTAGAAGGGGCGTAGCGGGACTGAAGGGCGGGGAGCTGTTTTTT
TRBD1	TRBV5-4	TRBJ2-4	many	CASSSPGQGEAKNIQYF	TGTGCCAGCAGCTCACCGGGACAGGGTGAAGCCAAAAACATTCAGTACTTC
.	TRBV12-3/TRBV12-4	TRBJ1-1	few	CASSYLGHLNTEAFF	TGTGCCAGCAGTTACCTAGGACACCTGAACACTGAAGCTTTCTTT
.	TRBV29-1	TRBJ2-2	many	CSVVLPGTKNTGELFF	TGCAGCGTTGTTTTACCCGGGACAAAAAACACCGGGGAGCTGTTTTTT
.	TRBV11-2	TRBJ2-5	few	CASSFLESEETQYF	TGTGCCAGCAGCTTTCTAGAGAGCGAGGAGACCCAGTACTTC
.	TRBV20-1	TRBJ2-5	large	CSAGGGHLTGETQYF	TGCAGTGCTGGGGGCGGACACCTAACTGGGGAGACCCAGTACTTC
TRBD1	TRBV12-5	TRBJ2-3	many	CASAKGDRGADTQYF	TGTGCTAGTGCTAAGGGGGACAGGGGCGCAGATACGCAGTATTTT
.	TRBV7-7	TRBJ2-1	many	CASSLGGGTGEQFF	TGTGCTAGCAGCTTAGGTGGGGGTACGGGCGAGCAGTTCTTC
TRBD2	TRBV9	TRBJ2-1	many	CASSVGGSGSGARYNEQFF	TGTGCCAGCAGCGTAGGTGGTAGCGGGAGCGGTGCACGCTACAATGAGCAGTTCTTC
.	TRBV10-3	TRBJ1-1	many	CAIRGSTTEAFF	TGTGCCATCAGGGGTTCAACCACTGAAGCTTTCTTT